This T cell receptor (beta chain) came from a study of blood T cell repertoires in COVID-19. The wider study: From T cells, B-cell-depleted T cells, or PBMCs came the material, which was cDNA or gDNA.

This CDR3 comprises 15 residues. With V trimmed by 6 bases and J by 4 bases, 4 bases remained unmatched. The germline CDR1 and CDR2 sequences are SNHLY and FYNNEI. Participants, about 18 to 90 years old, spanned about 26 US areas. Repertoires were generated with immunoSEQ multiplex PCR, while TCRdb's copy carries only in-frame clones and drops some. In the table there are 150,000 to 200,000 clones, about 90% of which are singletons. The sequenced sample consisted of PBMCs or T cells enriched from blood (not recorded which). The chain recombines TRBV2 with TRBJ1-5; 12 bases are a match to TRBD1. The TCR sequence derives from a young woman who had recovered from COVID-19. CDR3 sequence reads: CASSLGQGANQPQHF. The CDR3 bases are TGTGCCAGCAGCCTGGGACAGGGGGCGAATCAGCCCCAGCATTTT.